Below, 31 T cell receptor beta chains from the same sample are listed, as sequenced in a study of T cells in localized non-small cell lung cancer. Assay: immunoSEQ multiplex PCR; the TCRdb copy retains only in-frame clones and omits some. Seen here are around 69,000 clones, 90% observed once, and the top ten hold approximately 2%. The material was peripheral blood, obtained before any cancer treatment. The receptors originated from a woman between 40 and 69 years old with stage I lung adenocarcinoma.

Written as DNA, the CDR3 is TGTGCCTGGAGTCCCACCCATGGGGCTGAAGCTTTCTTT. This codes for CAWSPTHGAEAFF. J is TRBJ1-1 and V is TRBV30; no definite D call. The germline V and J ends were trimmed by 2 bases and 6 bases, with 13 bases remaining between them. This CDR3 is 13 amino acids long. Germline CDR1 GTSNPN, CDR2 SVGIG (reference sequence).

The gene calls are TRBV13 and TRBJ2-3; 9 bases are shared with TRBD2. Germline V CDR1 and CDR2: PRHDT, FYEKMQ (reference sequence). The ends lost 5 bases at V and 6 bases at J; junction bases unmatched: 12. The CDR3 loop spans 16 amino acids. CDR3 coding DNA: TGTGCCAGCAGCCTAACTAGCGGGCGGGGTTCCGATACGCAGTATTTT. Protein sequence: CASSLTSGRGSDTQYF.

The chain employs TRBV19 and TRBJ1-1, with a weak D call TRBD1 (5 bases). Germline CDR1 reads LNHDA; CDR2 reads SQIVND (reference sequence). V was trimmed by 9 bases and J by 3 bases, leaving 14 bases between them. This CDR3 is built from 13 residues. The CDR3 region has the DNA TGTGCCAGCGGGAGGGGAGGCGACACTGAAGCTTTCTTT. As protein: CASGRGGDTEAFF.

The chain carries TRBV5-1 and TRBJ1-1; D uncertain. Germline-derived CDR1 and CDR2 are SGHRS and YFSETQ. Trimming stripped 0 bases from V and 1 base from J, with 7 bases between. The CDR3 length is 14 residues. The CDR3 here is CASSLERSNTEAFF. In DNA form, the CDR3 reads TGCGCCAGCAGCTTGGAGCGGTCGAACACTGAAGCTTTCTTT.

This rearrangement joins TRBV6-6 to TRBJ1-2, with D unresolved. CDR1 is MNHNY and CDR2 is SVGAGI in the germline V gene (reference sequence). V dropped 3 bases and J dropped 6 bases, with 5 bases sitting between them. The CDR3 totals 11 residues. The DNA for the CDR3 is TGTGCCAGCAGTTATGGGAATGGCTACACCTTC. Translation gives CASSYGNGYTF.

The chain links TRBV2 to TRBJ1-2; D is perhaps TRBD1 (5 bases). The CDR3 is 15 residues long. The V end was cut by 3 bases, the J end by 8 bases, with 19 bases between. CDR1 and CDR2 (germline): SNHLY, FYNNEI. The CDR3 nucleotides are TGTGCCAGCAGTGATTTGATCGGGGCTCTAGGGGGCTACACCTTC. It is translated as CASSDLIGALGGYTF.

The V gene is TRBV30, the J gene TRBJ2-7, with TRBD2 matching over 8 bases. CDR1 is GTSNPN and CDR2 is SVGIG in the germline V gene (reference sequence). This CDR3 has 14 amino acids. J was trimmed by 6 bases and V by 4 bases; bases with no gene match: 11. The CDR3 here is CAWISGGRTREQYF. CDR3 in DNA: TGTGCCTGGATATCGGGCGGGAGGACTCGCGAGCAGTACTTC.

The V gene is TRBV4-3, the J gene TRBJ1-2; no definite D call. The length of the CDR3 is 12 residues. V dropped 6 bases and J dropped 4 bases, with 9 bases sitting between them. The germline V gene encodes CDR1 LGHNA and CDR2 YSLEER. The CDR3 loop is CASSNSLYGYTF. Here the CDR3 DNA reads TGCGCCAGCAGTAACAGCCTCTATGGCTACACCTTC.

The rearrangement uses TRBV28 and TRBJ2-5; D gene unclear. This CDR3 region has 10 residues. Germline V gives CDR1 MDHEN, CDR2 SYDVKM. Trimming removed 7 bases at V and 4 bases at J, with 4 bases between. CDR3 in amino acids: CASTGETQYF. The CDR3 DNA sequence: TGTGCCAGCACCGGAGAGACCCAGTACTTC.

CDR3 sequence: CASSFGGRPTGELFF. The CDR3, as DNA: TGTGCCAGCAGTTTTGGCGGGAGACCCACCGGGGAGCTGTTTTTT. The chain couples TRBV28 to TRBJ2-2; 7 bases align to TRBD2. Unmatched junction bases numbered 5, after V lost 3 bases and J lost 4 bases. The CDR3 runs to 15 residues. Germline V gene data show CDR1 as MDHEN and CDR2 as SYDVKM.

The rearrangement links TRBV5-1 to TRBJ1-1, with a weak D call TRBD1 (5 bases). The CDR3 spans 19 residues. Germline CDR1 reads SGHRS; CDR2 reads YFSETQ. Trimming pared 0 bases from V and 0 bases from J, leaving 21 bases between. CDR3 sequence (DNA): TGCGCCAGCAGCTTGGTAGGCAGGGAAAGATTGTCAATGAACACTGAAGCTTTCTTT. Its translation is CASSLVGRERLSMNTEAFF. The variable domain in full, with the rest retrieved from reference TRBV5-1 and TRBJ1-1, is KAGVTQTPRYLIKTRGQQVTLSCSPISGHRSVSWYQQTPGQGLQFLFEYFSETQRNKGNFPGRFSGRQFSNSRSEMNVSTLELGDSALYLCASSLVGRERLSMNTEAFFGQGTRLTVV.

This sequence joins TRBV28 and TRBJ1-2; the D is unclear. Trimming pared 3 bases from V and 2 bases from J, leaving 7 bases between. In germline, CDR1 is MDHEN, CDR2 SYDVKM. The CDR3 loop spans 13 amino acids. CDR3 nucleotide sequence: TGTGCCAGCAGTTTTCGGGCCAACTATGGCTACACCTTC. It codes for CASSFRANYGYTF.

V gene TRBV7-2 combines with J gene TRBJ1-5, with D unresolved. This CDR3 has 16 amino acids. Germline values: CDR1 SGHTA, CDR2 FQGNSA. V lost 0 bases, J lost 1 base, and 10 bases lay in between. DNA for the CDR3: TGTGCCAGCAGCTTAGCAGGCGTCGGGAGCAATCAGCCCCAGCATTTT. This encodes CASSLAGVGSNQPQHF.

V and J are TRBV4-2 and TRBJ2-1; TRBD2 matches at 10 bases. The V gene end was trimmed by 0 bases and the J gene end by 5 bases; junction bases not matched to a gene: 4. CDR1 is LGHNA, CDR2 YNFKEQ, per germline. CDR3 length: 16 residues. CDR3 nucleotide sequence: TGTGCCAGCAGCCAAGATCGCCTAGCGGGAGACAATGAGCAGTTCTTC. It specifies CASSQDRLAGDNEQFF.

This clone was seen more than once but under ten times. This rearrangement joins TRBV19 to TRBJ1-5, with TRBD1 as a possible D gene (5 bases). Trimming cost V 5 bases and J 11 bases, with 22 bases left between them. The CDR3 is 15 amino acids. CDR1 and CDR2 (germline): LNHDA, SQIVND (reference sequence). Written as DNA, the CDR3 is TGTGCCAGTAGTGTCGCATGGCAGGGTGATTTGACCCAGCATTTT. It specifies CASSVAWQGDLTQHF. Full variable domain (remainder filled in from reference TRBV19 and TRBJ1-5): DGGITQSPKYLFRKEGQNVTLSCEQNLNHDAMYWYRQDPGQGLRLIYYSQIVNDFQKGDIAEGYSVSREKKESFPLTVTSAQKNPTAFYLCASSVAWQGDLTQHFGDGTRLSIL.

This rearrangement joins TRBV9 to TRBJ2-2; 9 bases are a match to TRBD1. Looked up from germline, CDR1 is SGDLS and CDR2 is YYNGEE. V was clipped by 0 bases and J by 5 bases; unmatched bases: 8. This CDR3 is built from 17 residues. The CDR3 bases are TGTGCCAGCAGCGTAGGAGGCGGGGGACAGGGAACCGGGGAGCTGTTTTTT. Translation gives CASSVGGGGQGTGELFF.

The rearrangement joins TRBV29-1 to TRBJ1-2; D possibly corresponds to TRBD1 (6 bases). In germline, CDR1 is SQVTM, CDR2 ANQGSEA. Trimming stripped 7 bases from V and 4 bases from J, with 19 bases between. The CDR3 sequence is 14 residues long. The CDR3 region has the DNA TGCAGCGCCGGGGCAGGGGCCCCAAGCTATGGCTACACCTTC. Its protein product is CSAGAGAPSYGYTF. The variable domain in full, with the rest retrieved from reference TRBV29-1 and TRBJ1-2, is SAVISQKPSRDICQRGTSLTIQCQVDSQVTMMFWYRQQPGQSLTLIATANQGSEATYESGFVIDKFPISRPNLTFSTLTVSNMSPEDSSIYLCSAGAGAPSYGYTFGSGTRLTVV.

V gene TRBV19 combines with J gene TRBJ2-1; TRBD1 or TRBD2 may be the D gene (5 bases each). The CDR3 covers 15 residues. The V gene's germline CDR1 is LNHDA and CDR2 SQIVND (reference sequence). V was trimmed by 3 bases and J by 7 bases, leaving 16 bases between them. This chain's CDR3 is CASSIKGPLPNEQFF. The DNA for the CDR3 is TGTGCCAGTAGTATCAAGGGACCCTTGCCTAATGAGCAGTTCTTC.

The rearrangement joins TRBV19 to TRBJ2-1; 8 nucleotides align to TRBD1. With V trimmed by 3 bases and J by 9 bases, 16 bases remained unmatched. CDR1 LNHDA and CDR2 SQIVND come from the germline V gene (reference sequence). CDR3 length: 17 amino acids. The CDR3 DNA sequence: TGTGCCAGTAGTATTGGCTTGGGGGCAGGGGGCTATACTGAGCAGTTCTTC. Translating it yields CASSIGLGAGGYTEQFF.

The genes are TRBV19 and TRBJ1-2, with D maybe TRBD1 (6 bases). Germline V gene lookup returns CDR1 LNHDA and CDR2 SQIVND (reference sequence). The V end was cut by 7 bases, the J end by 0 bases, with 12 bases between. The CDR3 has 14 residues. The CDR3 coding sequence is TGTGCCAGTACCTCAGGGGCAGCTAACTATGGCTACACCTTC. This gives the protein CASTSGAANYGYTF.

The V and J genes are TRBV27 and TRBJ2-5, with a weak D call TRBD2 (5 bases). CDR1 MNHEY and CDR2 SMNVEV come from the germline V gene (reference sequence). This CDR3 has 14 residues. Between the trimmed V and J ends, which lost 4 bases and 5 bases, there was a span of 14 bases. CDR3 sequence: CASSSASTWETQYF. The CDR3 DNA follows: TGTGCCAGCAGTTCAGCTAGCACATGGGAGACCCAGTACTTC.

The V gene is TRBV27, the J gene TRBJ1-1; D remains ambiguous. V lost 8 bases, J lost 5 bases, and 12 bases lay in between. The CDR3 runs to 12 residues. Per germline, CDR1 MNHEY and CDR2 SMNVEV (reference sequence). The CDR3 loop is CASHSLGTEAFF. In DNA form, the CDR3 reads TGTGCCAGCCACTCCCTCGGGACTGAAGCTTTCTTT.

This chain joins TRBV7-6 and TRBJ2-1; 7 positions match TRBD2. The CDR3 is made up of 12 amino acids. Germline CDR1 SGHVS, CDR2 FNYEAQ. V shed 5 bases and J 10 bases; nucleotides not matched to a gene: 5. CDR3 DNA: TGTGCCAGCAGCCCGCGGGGGAGGGAGCAGTTCTTC. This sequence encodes CASSPRGREQFF.

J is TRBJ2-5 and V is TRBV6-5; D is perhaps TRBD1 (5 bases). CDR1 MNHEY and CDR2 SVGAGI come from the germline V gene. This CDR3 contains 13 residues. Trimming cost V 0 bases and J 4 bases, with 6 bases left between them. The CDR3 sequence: CASSYSTAETQYF. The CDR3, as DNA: TGTGCCAGCAGTTACTCGACAGCAGAGACCCAGTACTTC.

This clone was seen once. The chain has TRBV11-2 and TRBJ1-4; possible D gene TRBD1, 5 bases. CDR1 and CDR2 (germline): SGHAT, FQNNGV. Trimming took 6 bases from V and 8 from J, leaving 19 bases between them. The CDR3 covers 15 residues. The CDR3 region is CASSSYWGGDEKLFF. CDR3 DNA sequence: TGTGCCAGCAGTTCCTATTGGGGGGGGGACGAAAAACTGTTTTTT.

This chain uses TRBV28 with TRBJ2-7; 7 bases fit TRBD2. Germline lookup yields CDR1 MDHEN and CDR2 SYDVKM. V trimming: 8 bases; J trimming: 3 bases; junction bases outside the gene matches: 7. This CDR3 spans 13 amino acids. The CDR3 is CASSLGGSYEQYF. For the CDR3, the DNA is TGTGCCAGCTCCCTGGGGGGGAGCTACGAGCAGTACTTC.

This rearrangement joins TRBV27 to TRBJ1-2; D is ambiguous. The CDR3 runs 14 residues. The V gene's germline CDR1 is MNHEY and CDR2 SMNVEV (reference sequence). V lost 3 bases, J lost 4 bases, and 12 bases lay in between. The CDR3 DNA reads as TGTGCCAGCAGTTTCGAGGGTGGGGTCTATGGCTACACCTTC. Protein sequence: CASSFEGGVYGYTF.

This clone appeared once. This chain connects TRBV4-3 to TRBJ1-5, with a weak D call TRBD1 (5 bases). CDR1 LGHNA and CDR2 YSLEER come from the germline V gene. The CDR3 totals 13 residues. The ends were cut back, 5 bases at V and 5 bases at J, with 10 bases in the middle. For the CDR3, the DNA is TGCGCCAGCAGCATGGGGGAAGATCAGCCCCAGCATTTT. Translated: CASSMGEDQPQHF.

CDR3 loop: CAISETSARKETQYF. DNA for the CDR3: TGTGCCATCAGTGAGACCTCCGCCAGGAAAGAGACCCAGTACTTC. The chain is built from TRBV10-3 and TRBJ2-5; D uncertain. Germline V lookup: CDR1 ENHRY, CDR2 SYGVKD. The germline V and J ends were trimmed by 2 bases and 3 bases, with 13 bases remaining between them. The CDR3 runs 15 residues.

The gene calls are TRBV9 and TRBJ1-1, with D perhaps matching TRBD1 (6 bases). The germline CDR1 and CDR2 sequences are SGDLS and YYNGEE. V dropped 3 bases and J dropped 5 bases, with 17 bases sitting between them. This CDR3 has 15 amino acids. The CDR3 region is CASSGQARDPTEAFF. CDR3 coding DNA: TGTGCCAGCAGCGGACAGGCCAGGGACCCAACTGAAGCTTTCTTT.

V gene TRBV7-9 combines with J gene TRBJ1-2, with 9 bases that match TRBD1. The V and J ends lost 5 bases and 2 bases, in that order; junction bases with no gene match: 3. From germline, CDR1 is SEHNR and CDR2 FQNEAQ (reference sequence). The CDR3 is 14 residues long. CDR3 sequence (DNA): TGTGCCAGCAGCCAAGGACAGGGGAACTATGGCTACACCTTC. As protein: CASSQGQGNYGYTF. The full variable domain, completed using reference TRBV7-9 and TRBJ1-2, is DTGVSQNPRHKITKRGQNVTFRCDPISEHNRLYWYRQTLGQGPEFLTYFQNEAQLEKSRLLSDRFSAERPKGSFSTLEIQRTEQGDSAMYLCASSQGQGNYGYTFGSGTRLTVV.